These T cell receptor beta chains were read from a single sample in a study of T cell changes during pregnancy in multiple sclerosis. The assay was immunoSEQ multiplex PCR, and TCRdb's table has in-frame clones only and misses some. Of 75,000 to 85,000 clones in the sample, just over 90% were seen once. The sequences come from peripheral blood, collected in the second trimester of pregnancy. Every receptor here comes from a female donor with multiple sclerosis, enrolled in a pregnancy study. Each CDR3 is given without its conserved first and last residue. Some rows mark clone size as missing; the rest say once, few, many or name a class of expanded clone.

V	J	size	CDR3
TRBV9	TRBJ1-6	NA	ASSGGGNSPLH
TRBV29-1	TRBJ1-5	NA	SVSGVNQPQH
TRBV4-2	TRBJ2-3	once	ASSQLLAGEADTQY
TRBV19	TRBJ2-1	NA	ASSTQRGGPLSNEQF
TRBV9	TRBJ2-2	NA	ASSPGGQDGTGELF
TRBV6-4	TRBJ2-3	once	ATGTGDTDTQY
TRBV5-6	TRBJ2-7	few	ASSTQTGSLYEQY
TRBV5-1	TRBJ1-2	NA	ASSFNLWTAVLYGYT
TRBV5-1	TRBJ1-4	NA	ASSLGGAGGIWTNEKLF
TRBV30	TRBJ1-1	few	AWSPAREAF
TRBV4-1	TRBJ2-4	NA	ASSQDQVRGQTSKNIQY
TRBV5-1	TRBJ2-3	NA	ASSLSEALGGRTDTQY
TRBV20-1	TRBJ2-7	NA	SARGGNEQY
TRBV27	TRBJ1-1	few	ASSQRGQTNTEAF
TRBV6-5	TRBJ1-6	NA	ASSYYIQGPDSPLH
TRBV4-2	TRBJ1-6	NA	ASSRDRGNSPLH
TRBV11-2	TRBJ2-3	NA	ASSLVVLAGGNTQY
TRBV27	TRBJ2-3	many	ARPGGSGGKDTQY